Presented here are 18 T cell receptor beta chains from one specimen sequenced in a study of beta chain features in type 1 diabetes (dated by TCRdb to between 2018 and 2020). These TCRs' antigens remain unknown. The receptor library was made with the immunoSEQ multiplex PCR assay. All of the isolated RNA was reverse transcribed with the High Capacity cDNA Reverse Transcription Kit, so expressed TCRB transcripts were sequenced. This is the immuneACCESS table as TCRdb keeps it, with only in-frame sequences that have V and J called. A part of the clones is gone; compared with another copy, unresolved V genes explain less than half, and the rest is unexplained. Counted in this sample were about 53,000 clones; 50% to 75% of them appeared once. The ten largest clones add up to over 0.25% of the sample. Results and caveats for the whole study, not just this receptor: In all four CD4+ subsets, TCRB CDR3 length was moderately but significantly shorter in type 1 diabetes patients.

The sample was stem cell memory CD4+ T cells from blood. The sample's cell subset or site label, decoded: stem cell-like memory CD4+ T cells. These TCRs come from a woman under 40 with type 1 diabetes.

The rearrangement links TRBV9 to TRBJ1-3, with D hard to call. V lost 0 bases to trimming and J lost 1 base, with 14 bases between them. CDR1 and CDR2 from the germline V gene are SGDLS and YYNGEE. This CDR3 spans 17 amino acids. The CDR3 DNA is TGTGCCAGCAGCGTAGGGGCAACTCTTTATTCTGGAAACACCATATATTTT. Residues: CASSVGATLYSGNTIYF.

CDR3 region: CASSPGLAGRNEQFF. The CDR3 region has the DNA TGCGCCAGCAGCCCGGGACTAGCGGGAAGGAATGAGCAGTTCTTC. The chain employs TRBV4-1 and TRBJ2-1, with 13 nucleotides matching TRBD2. The junction had 4 bases not matched to a gene; V was cut back by 4 bases and J by 7 bases. CDR1 is MGHRA and CDR2 is YSYEKL in the germline V gene. The length of the CDR3 is 15 residues.

The V gene is TRBV15, the J gene TRBJ2-1; 8 bases map to TRBD1. There are 15 residues in the CDR3. J was trimmed by 3 bases and V by 0 bases; bases with no gene match: 1. CDR1 and CDR2 (germline): LNHNV, YYDKDF (reference sequence). The CDR3 is CATSREGQDYNEQFF. CDR3 coding DNA: TGTGCCACCAGCAGAGAGGGACAGGACTACAATGAGCAGTTCTTC.

This clone was detected only a few times. The chain combines TRBV28 with TRBJ2-1; no reliable D call. The V end was cut by 5 bases, the J end by 2 bases, with 7 bases between. There are 13 residues in the CDR3. Germline-derived CDR1 and CDR2 are MDHEN and SYDVKM. The CDR3 nucleotides read TGTGCCAGCAGTGCTGGAGCCTACAATGAGCAGTTCTTC. This sequence encodes CASSAGAYNEQFF.

V gene TRBV4-2 combines with J gene TRBJ2-7, with a possible D match to TRBD1 (5 bases). From germline, CDR1 is LGHNA and CDR2 YNFKEQ. V lost 1 base and J 0 bases, leaving 10 bases between the germline ends. This CDR3 contains 15 residues. The CDR3 region has the DNA TGTGCCAGCAGCCAAGGGGGCGCGAGCTCCTACGAGCAGTACTTC. Its protein product is CASSQGGASSYEQYF.

This chain uses TRBV11-2 with TRBJ1-2; 8 bases align to TRBD1. CDR1 and CDR2 (germline): SGHAT, FQNNGV. CDR3 size: 15 residues. J lost 5 bases, V lost 5 bases, and 10 bases had no gene match. CDR3 loop: CASSQTGELVYGYTF. CDR3 nucleotide sequence: TGTGCCAGCAGCCAGACAGGGGAGCTTGTGTATGGCTACACCTTC.

This clone came up once. The gene calls are TRBV2 and TRBJ1-3; TRBD1 agrees at 8 bases. V gave up 7 bases and J gave up 2 bases; unmatched junction bases: 4. The germline gives CDR1 SNHLY, CDR2 FYNNEI. The length of the CDR3 is 14 residues. The CDR3 is CASTRTGTGNTIYF. The DNA for the CDR3 is TGTGCCAGCACCCGGACAGGGACTGGAAACACCATATATTTT. The full variable domain, in which reference TRBV2 and TRBJ1-3 provide the parts outside the CDR3, is EPEVTQTPSHQVTQMGQEVILRCVPISNHLYFYWYRQILGQKVEFLVSFYNNEISEKSEIFDDQFSVERPDGSNFTLKIRSTKLEDSAMYFCASTRTGTGNTIYFGEGSWLTVV.

The chain is built from TRBV10-3 and TRBJ2-5, with D uncertain. The V end was cut by 10 bases, the J end by 4 bases, with 16 bases between. Germline-derived CDR1 and CDR2 are ENHRY and SYGVKD. This CDR3 contains 13 residues. The CDR3: CATVEPPTETQYF. The CDR3, as DNA: TGTGCCACGGTCGAACCTCCTACAGAGACCCAGTACTTC.

The chain links TRBV5-1 to TRBJ2-7, with TRBD1 identical over 9 bases. Trimming removed 4 bases from V and 6 bases from J; junction bases left unmatched: 8. The V gene's germline CDR1 is SGHRS and CDR2 YFSETQ. The CDR3 loop spans 14 amino acids. The CDR3 here is CASSPGQGSAEQYF. Here the CDR3 DNA reads TGCGCCAGCAGCCCCGGACAGGGGAGCGCCGAGCAGTACTTC.

The chain carries TRBV25-1 and TRBJ2-3; 12 bases are shared with TRBD2. After removal of 6 bases from V and 5 bases from J, the junction contained 6 bases not matched to a gene. Germline CDR1 MGHDK, CDR2 SYGVNS. CDR3 length: 15 amino acids. The chain's CDR3 is CASRSLAGGQDTQYF. CDR3 nucleotide sequence: TGTGCCAGCAGATCCCTAGCGGGAGGGCAAGATACGCAGTATTTT.

This sequence joins TRBV29-1 and TRBJ2-3; tentatively, D is TRBD1 (6 bases). Germline V CDR1 and CDR2: SQVTM, ANQGSEA. CDR3 length: 14 residues. Deletions cut 5 bases from V and 4 bases from J, with 16 bases between. Written as DNA, the CDR3 is TGCAGCGTTCAACAGGGTCCTGGGGCAGATACGCAGTATTTT. It encodes CSVQQGPGADTQYF.

The chain has TRBV7-9 and TRBJ2-4; D possibly corresponds to TRBD2 (5 bases). Trimming stripped 0 bases from V and 5 bases from J, with 14 bases between. The CDR3 has 16 residues. Germline CDR1 reads SEHNR; CDR2 reads FQNEAQ (reference sequence). The chain's CDR3 is CASSLAHGILENIQYF. CDR3 sequence (DNA): TGTGCCAGCAGCTTAGCGCACGGGATCCTAGAAAACATTCAGTACTTC. The full variable domain, completed using reference TRBV7-9 and TRBJ2-4, is DTGVSQNPRHKITKRGQNVTFRCDPISEHNRLYWYRQTLGQGPEFLTYFQNEAQLEKSRLLSDRFSAERPKGSFSTLEIQRTEQGDSAMYLCASSLAHGILENIQYFGAGTRLSVL.

The genes are TRBV28 and TRBJ2-2; D might be TRBD2 (5 bases). The CDR3 is 14 residues long. The germline V gene has CDR1 MDHEN and CDR2 SYDVKM. V gave up 11 bases and J gave up 8 bases, with 21 bases separating them. The CDR3 reads CAAEGTVIGGELFF. As DNA, the CDR3 is TGTGCCGCTGAGGGCACTGTAATCGGGGGGGAGCTGTTTTTT.

This clone was detected only a few times. The chain recombines TRBV30 with TRBJ1-5, with 7 bases matching TRBD1. CDR1 and CDR2 from the germline V gene are GTSNPN and SVGIG (reference sequence). After removal of 1 base from V and 7 bases from J, the junction contained 4 bases not matched to a gene. The CDR3 runs 13 residues. This CDR3 is CAWSDRGKQPQHF. CDR3 coding DNA: TGTGCCTGGAGTGACAGGGGAAAACAGCCCCAGCATTTT.

This rearrangement joins TRBV28 to TRBJ1-4; D not certain. From germline, CDR1 is MDHEN and CDR2 SYDVKM. V was cut by 3 bases and J by 7 bases, with 15 bases left in between. This CDR3 comprises 15 residues. The CDR3 loop is CASSFSGEESEKLFF. The CDR3 DNA reads as TGTGCCAGCAGTTTTTCCGGGGAAGAGAGTGAAAAACTGTTTTTT.

This clone has only one observation. The chain links TRBV10-3 to TRBJ1-1; no definite D call. There are 13 residues in the CDR3. CDR1 ENHRY and CDR2 SYGVKD come from the germline V gene. As DNA, the CDR3 is TGTGCTTCGACCGGGTTTTTGAACACTGAAGCTTTCTTT. It translates to CASTGFLNTEAFF.

CDR3 sequence reads: CASSEAGQIYEQYF. The CDR3 DNA sequence: TGTGCCAGCAGTGAAGCCGGACAGATCTACGAGCAGTACTTC. This chain uses TRBV6-1 with TRBJ2-7; TRBD1 might be the D (6 bases). CDR1 is MNHNS, CDR2 SASEGT, per germline. CDR3 length: 14 amino acids. Trimming removed 0 bases from V and 3 bases from J, with 9 bases in between.

The V gene is TRBV5-1, the J gene TRBJ2-7; 11 bases map to TRBD1. Germline CDR1 reads SGHRS; CDR2 reads YFSETQ. Trimming removed 4 bases from V and 3 bases from J; junction bases left unmatched: 12. The CDR3 length is 17 residues. The CDR3 reads CASSLGTGGFGGYEQYF. The CDR3 DNA reads as TGCGCCAGCAGCCTCGGGACAGGGGGGTTTGGGGGCTACGAGCAGTACTTC. Variable domain in full (rest from reference TRBV5-1 and TRBJ2-7): KAGVTQTPRYLIKTRGQQVTLSCSPISGHRSVSWYQQTPGQGLQFLFEYFSETQRNKGNFPGRFSGRQFSNSRSEMNVSTLELGDSALYLCASSLGTGGFGGYEQYFGPGTRLTVT.